The 2 T cell receptor beta chains listed next were all sequenced from one sample in a study of T cell responses to AZD1222 COVID-19 vaccine. The table came from immunoSEQ multiplex PCR; TCRdb's copy has only in-frame clones and leaves some out. The repertoire consists of about 130,000 clones, with around 85% occurring once and the leading ten covering 1.5% to 2%. The sequenced sample was peripheral blood, obtained on day 0 of AZD1222 vaccination. These receptor sequences come from an adult in good health.

The V gene is TRBV7-8, the J gene TRBJ1-4, with a possible D match to TRBD1 (6 bases). V was clipped by 5 bases and J by 0 bases, with 22 bases between them. From germline, CDR1 is SGHVS and CDR2 FQNEAQ. The CDR3 length is 19 residues. CDR3 sequence: CASSARRGGPPTTNEKLFF. For the CDR3, the DNA is TGTGCCAGCAGCGCCCGTCGGGGGGGCCCACCCACAACTAATGAAAAACTGTTTTTT.

The CDR3 here is CASSYPGPPLNTEAFF. CDR3 nucleotide sequence: TGTGCCAGCAGTTATCCGGGGCCGCCCTTGAACACTGAAGCTTTCTTT. V is TRBV6-5 and J is TRBJ1-1; possible D gene TRBD1, 5 bases. The V end was cut by 3 bases, the J end by 0 bases, with 14 bases between. Looked up from germline, CDR1 is MNHEY and CDR2 is SVGAGI. The CDR3 is 16 residues long.